This T cell receptor beta chain was found in a study of CD8+ T cells in alopecia areata. Across the study: Each of the treated patients was given oral tofacitinib, 5 to 10 mg twice daily, for moderate-to-severe alopecia areata. Study-level points and caveats: TCR sharing across patients was less clear than in mice, possibly HLA-related. Just one nonresponder means the tie between baseline CD8+ expansion and response stays uncertain.

The treatment was: oral pan-JAK inhibitor, 5-10 mg twice daily. The investigators collected lesional scalp punch biopsies and peripheral blood from alopecia areata patients. This clone was found once. The antigen is not known. The same CDR3 is also encoded by other DNA sequences in this sample. RNA was isolated and reverse transcribed to cDNA, the sequencing template. The data were produced by immunoSEQ multiplex PCR, yet TCRdb's version contains in-frame clones alone and is incomplete. This table holds roughly 190,000 clones, 50% to 70% found once. The CDR3 has 13 amino acids. The germline V gene has CDR1 SGDLS and CDR2 YYNGEE. The ends were cut back, 0 bases at V and 5 bases at J, with 8 bases in the middle.

The sample consisted of CD4+ T cells sorted from blood, taken around week 47, from a patient treated with tofacitinib. This TCR came from a human donor with alopecia areata. J is TRBJ1-1 and V is TRBV9; D possibly corresponds to TRBD1 (5 bases). The CDR3: CASSVGGETEAFF. The CDR3 nucleotides read TGTGCCAGCAGCGTAGGGGGGGAGACTGAAGCTTTCTTT.